Listed below are T cell receptor beta chains from one sample, sequenced in a study of blood T cells in healthy people across ages. TCRdb called the 5' RACE reads again in MiXCR, with one record for every CDR3 protein. This sample has some 920,000 distinct CDR3 sequences; 45% to 60% occur once, and the top ten carry over 20%. Sequences were obtained from blood. The receptors were sampled from a woman in her fifties or sixties in good health. Both conserved end residues are part of each CDR3. D genes are given only for firm matches. Clone size is given for some rows only: seen once, a few or many times, or a class if the clone is expanded.

j_call | clone_size | v_call | d_call | cdr3_nt | cdr3_aa
TRBJ1-2 | - | TRBV6-6 | - | TGTGCCAGCAGTTACTCGGCAGGGGAAGGCTACACCTTC | CASSYSAGEGYTF
TRBJ2-3 | - | TRBV12-3/TRBV12-4 | - | TGTGCCAGCAGTCCAGCTAGCTTCTCCACAGATACGCAGTATTTT | CASSPASFSTDTQYF
TRBJ2-5 | - | TRBV20-1 | - | TGCAGTGCTAAGTTTGCGCGGCAGGAGTACTTC | CSAKFARQEYF
TRBJ2-7 | - | TRBV4-1 | - | TGCGCCAGCAGCCAAGTCGGGGGAACCTACAATGAGCAGTACTTC | CASSQVGGTYNEQYF
TRBJ1-2 | - | TRBV7-2 | - | TGTGCCAGCAGCTTATCGTCCTTTGCGGCTAACTATGGCTACACCTTC | CASSLSSFAANYGYTF
TRBJ2-3 | - | TRBV12-3/TRBV12-4 | - | TGTGCCAGCAGCGTCGGAGTGAAAGCAGATACGCAGTATTTT | CASSVGVKADTQYF
TRBJ2-5 | - | TRBV2 | - | TGTGCCAGCAGCCGTCTCCAATTAGTGTACTTC | CASSRLQLVYF
TRBJ2-3 | once | TRBV20-1 | - | TGCAGTGCTAGCCAGCGGCGAGGTTTGGATACGCAGTATTTT | CSASQRRGLDTQYF
TRBJ2-3 | - | TRBV10-3 | TRBD2 | TGTGCCATATGGCGGGGGACCAGCCGAACAGATACGCAGTATTTT | CAIWRGTSRTDTQYF
TRBJ2-7 | many | TRBV3-1 | - | TGTGCCAGCAGCTTAATCCACGAGCAGTACTTC | CASSLIHEQYF
TRBJ2-7 | - | TRBV7-2 | TRBD2 | TGTGCCAGCAGCTTAGATCGGGGGGACTACGAGCAGTACTTC | CASSLDRGDYEQYF
TRBJ2-3 | - | TRBV29-1 | - | TGCAGCTGGAAGAGGGGATCCGGGGGCACAGATACGCAGTATTTT | CSWKRGSGGTDTQYF
TRBJ2-1 | - | TRBV6-6 | - | TGTGCCAGCAGTCCCCTAACCCTATCAGACAGGTACAATGAGCAGTTCTTC | CASSPLTLSDRYNEQFF
TRBJ2-1 | few | TRBV2 | TRBD2 | TGTGCCAGCACGAGCGGGAGCATACCCGGCGAGGAGCAGTTCTTC | CASTSGSIPGEEQFF
TRBJ2-7 | - | TRBV11-2 | - | TGTGCCAGCAGTTACGGGGGAACCCTCGACGAGCAGTACTTC | CASSYGGTLDEQYF
TRBJ2-3 | - | TRBV7-9 | TRBD2 | TGTGCCAGCAGCCCTACCGGGACTAGCGGGACTTACACAGATACGCAGTATTTT | CASSPTGTSGTYTDTQYF
TRBJ2-7 | few | TRBV29-1 | TRBD1 | TGCAGCGTTGAGTTAGGGACAGGGGAGGGGCGTTCAGCCTACGAGCAGTACTTC | CSVELGTGEGRSAYEQYF
TRBJ2-7 | - | TRBV9 | - | TGTGCCAGCAGCGTAGGCGGTAGCCCAGTCTACGAGCAGTACTTC | CASSVGGSPVYEQYF
TRBJ2-2 | - | TRBV15 | - | TGTGCCACCAGCGGGAGTCGTGGGGTAGGCGGGGAGCTGTTTTTT | CATSGSRGVGGELFF
TRBJ2-5 | - | TRBV12-3/TRBV12-4 | - | TGTGCCAGCAGTCCGACGGGGCGCAGGGAGACCCAGTACTTC | CASSPTGRRETQYF
TRBJ2-7 | - | TRBV7-9 | - | TGTGCCAGCAGCTTAGATGCCGCCCCGGACAGCACTCTCTACGAGCAGTACTTC | CASSLDAAPDSTLYEQYF
TRBJ2-7 | - | TRBV25-1 | - | TGTGCCAGCAGTGATGGGGTGGGACAAAAATACGAGCAGTACTTC | CASSDGVGQKYEQYF
TRBJ2-7 | few | TRBV7-2 | TRBD2 | TGTGCCAGCAGCTCAGGACTAGCGGTGACCTACGAGCAGTACTTC | CASSSGLAVTYEQYF
TRBJ2-3 | - | TRBV7-8 | TRBD2 | TGTGCCAGCAGCGACCTAGCGGGAGGAACAGATACGCAGTATTTT | CASSDLAGGTDTQYF
TRBJ2-1 | few | TRBV29-1 | TRBD1 | TGCAGCGTTGAAAGCAGGGGGCATGAGCAGTTCTTC | CSVESRGHEQFF
TRBJ2-1 | - | TRBV29-1 | - | TGCAGCGTTGGGGGGTCCACCCGGCTCTACAATGAGCAGTTCTTC | CSVGGSTRLYNEQFF
TRBJ2-2 | - | TRBV30 | - | TGTGCCTGGAGCTCGGGACGGGGATCCGGGGAGCTGTTTTTT | CAWSSGRGSGELFF
TRBJ2-7 | - | TRBV6-2/TRBV6-3 | - | TGTGCCAGCAGTGACGGGCAGGGAGGACACGAGCAGTACTTC | CASSDGQGGHEQYF
TRBJ1-1 | - | TRBV20-1 | - | TGCAGTGCTCAAGAGACAGCTAACACTGAAGCTTTCTTT | CSAQETANTEAFF
TRBJ1-6 | - | TRBV20-1 | TRBD1 | TGCAGTGCTAGTAAGGGGGCAAGGTCTAATTCACCCCTCCACTTT | CSASKGARSNSPLHF
TRBJ1-2 | - | TRBV20-1 | TRBD1 | TGCACCTACCCTGCTGACAGGGGATACACCTTC | CTYPADRGYTF
TRBJ2-1 | - | TRBV29-1 | TRBD2 | TGCAGCGTTGGAGTAGCGGGAGGCACATACAATGAGCAGTTCTTC | CSVGVAGGTYNEQFF
TRBJ2-1 | - | TRBV3-1 | - | TGTGCCAGCAGCCAAGCCCGAGGACGAAACTCCTACAATGAGCAGTTCTTC | CASSQARGRNSYNEQFF
TRBJ1-2 | many | TRBV7-9 | - | TGTGCCAGCAGCTTAGGTCGGGGGTTCTATGGCTACACCTTC | CASSLGRGFYGYTF
TRBJ2-4 | - | TRBV29-1 | - | TGCAGCGTTGGGTTGGCGGGGGCCAAAACCATTCAGTACTTC | CSVGLAGAKTIQYF
TRBJ2-1 | - | TRBV10-2 | TRBD2 | TGCGCCAGCAGTGCCCTGACTAGCGGGAGTGGGGGTGAGCAGTTCTTC | CASSALTSGSGGEQFF
TRBJ1-5 | - | TRBV4-1 | - | TGCGCCGGCCCAGCCCGACGGGGGCAACAGCCCCAGCATTTT | CAGPARRGQQPQHF
TRBJ2-6 | - | TRBV7-2 | - | TGTGCCAGCAGCTTGATGGCCCTCTCTGGGGCCAACGTCCTGACTTTC | CASSLMALSGANVLTF
TRBJ2-7 | - | TRBV27 | - | TGTGCCAGCAGTGGGTACGGGAGTGAGCAGTACTTC | CASSGYGSEQYF
TRBJ2-4 | few | TRBV3-1 | - | TGTGCCAGCAGCCAAGGGGCAGCCAAAAACATTCAGTACTTC | CASSQGAAKNIQYF
TRBJ2-3 | few | TRBV20-1 | TRBD1 | TGCAGTGCTAGACCCCCCGACAGGGAAGATACGCAGTATTTT | CSARPPDREDTQYF
TRBJ2-5 | few | TRBV3-1 | - | TGTGCCAGCAGCCACTTCATTGGTAAAGAGACCCAGTACTTC | CASSHFIGKETQYF
TRBJ1-2 | few | TRBV24-1 | TRBD1 | TGTGCCACCAGTGACCCGGGACAGGGTGGAGGCTACACCTTC | CATSDPGQGGGYTF
TRBJ2-6 | - | TRBV24-1 | - | TGTGCCACTAGTATCCGGGACGGGACCTCTGGGGCCAACGTCCTGACTTTC | CATSIRDGTSGANVLTF
TRBJ2-7 | few | TRBV7-2 | TRBD2 | TGTGCCAGCAGCTTAGCTAGCGGGCCGACGCTAGGAAATGAGCAGTACTTC | CASSLASGPTLGNEQYF
TRBJ2-3 | few | TRBV28 | - | TGTGCCAGCAGTAGCCTAGCCCTCAGAGGGACAGATACGCAGTATTTT | CASSSLALRGTDTQYF
TRBJ2-3 | - | TRBV4-3 | - | TGCGCCAGCAGCCTGGAAGCGGACGCGAATAGGCAGTATTTT | CASSLEADANRQYF
TRBJ2-5 | - | TRBV7-9 | TRBD2 | TGTGCCAGCAGCCAGGGACTAGGGAGACAAGAGACCCAGTACTTC | CASSQGLGRQETQYF
TRBJ2-5 | - | TRBV12-3/TRBV12-4 | - | TGTGCCAGCACCACAGGGCTAGGGGAGACCCAGTACTTC | CASTTGLGETQYF
TRBJ2-1 | - | TRBV4-2 | - | TGTGCCAGCAGCCAAGATCACGGATATTCGTACAATGAGCAGTTCTTC | CASSQDHGYSYNEQFF
TRBJ2-5 | - | TRBV2 | - | TGTGCCAGCAGTGATGCCCGAAGGACCCAGTACTTC | CASSDARRTQYF
TRBJ2-7 | - | TRBV7-2 | - | TGTGCCAGCAGCTTATTATTATTACAACCCGGAGCCCAGTACTTC | CASSLLLLQPGAQYF
TRBJ2-7 | - | TRBV12-3/TRBV12-4 | - | TGTGCCAGCAGTTTAGGGCAGTTAGGTTCCTACGAGCAGTACTTC | CASSLGQLGSYEQYF
TRBJ2-3 | many | TRBV29-1 | - | TGCAGCGTTGCGAGAGGGAACTTTGCAGATACGCAGTATTTT | CSVARGNFADTQYF
TRBJ2-5 | - | TRBV20-1 | TRBD1 | TGCAGTGCTAGCTCAACAGGGGACGGGACCCAGTACTTC | CSASSTGDGTQYF
TRBJ2-3 | - | TRBV12-3/TRBV12-4 | - | TGTGCCAGCACCAGCGACACCCCTAGCACAGATACGCAGTATTTT | CASTSDTPSTDTQYF
TRBJ2-3 | - | TRBV19 | - | TGTGCCAGTAGTACCCTCCGGGTGGATACGCAGTATTTT | CASSTLRVDTQYF
TRBJ1-1 | - | TRBV5-1 | TRBD1 | TGCGCCAGCAGCGCTGACAGGGTGTTCTCTGAAGCTTTCTTT | CASSADRVFSEAFF
TRBJ2-7 | few | TRBV2 | TRBD1 | TGTGCCAGCACGCAGGGGACAGCCTACGAGCAGTACTTC | CASTQGTAYEQYF
TRBJ2-1 | - | TRBV15 | TRBD2 | TGTGCCACCAGCAGGGCGACTAGCGGCTATGAGCAGTTCTTC | CATSRATSGYEQFF